This T cell receptor (beta chain) is from a study of cytomegalovirus exposure and HLA in healthy donors. CDR3 length: 14 amino acids. Germline V gene data show CDR1 as SGHRS and CDR2 as YFSETQ. Trimming shortened V by 3 bases and J by 4 bases, and 11 bases separated the two germline ends. The PCR contained 60 Vbeta and 13 Jbeta primers. The protocol was immunoSEQ multiplex PCR, while the TCRdb copy is restricted to in-frame clones and leaves out a portion. The table shows approximately 260,000 clones, with just under 85% occurring only once. The TCR comes from a woman between 40 and 55 years old in good health and CMV-seropositive. The chain combines TRBV5-1 with TRBJ2-1; TRBD2 is a possible D gene (5 bases). Source material: PBMCs. This chain's CDR3 is CASSSSDWYNEQFF. CDR3 bases: TGCGCCAGCAGCTCATCGGACTGGTACAATGAGCAGTTCTTC.